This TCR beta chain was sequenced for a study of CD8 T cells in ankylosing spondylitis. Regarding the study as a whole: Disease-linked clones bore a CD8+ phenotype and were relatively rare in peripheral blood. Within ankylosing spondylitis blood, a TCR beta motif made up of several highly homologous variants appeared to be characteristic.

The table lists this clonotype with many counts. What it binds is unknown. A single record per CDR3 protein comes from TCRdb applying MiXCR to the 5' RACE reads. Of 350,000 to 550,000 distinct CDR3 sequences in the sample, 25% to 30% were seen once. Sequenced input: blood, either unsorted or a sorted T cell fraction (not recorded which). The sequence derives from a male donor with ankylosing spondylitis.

The CDR3 region has the DNA TGTGCCAGCAGCTCAAGGGGGAGGCACCCGAGCTCCTACAATGAGCAGTTCTTC. Its protein product is CASSSRGRHPSSYNEQFF. The rearrangement uses TRBV11-2 and TRBJ2-1; D is possibly TRBD1 or TRBD2 (6 bases each). V lost 4 bases to trimming and J lost 0 bases, with 19 bases between them. CDR3 length: 18 residues. Germline V gene sequence: CDR1 SGHAT, CDR2 FQNNGV.